The 7 T cell receptor beta chains in this list originate from one sample, sequenced in a study of beta chain features in type 1 diabetes. Expressed TCRB transcripts were sequenced after all isolated RNA was converted to cDNA. This table comes from immunoSEQ multiplex PCR, and its TCRdb copy is limited to in-frame clones, with some not included. The sample holds over 120,000 clones; roughly a tenth are singletons and the top ten take about 0.61%. The source material was central memory CD4+ T cells from blood. All receptors derive from a man between 18 and 29 years old in good health.

The rearrangement links TRBV4-3 to TRBJ2-1; D gene uncertain. V was shortened by 1 base and J by 9 bases, with 4 bases between the two germline ends. The CDR3 is 11 residues long. Germline CDR1 reads LGHNA; CDR2 reads YSLEER. CDR3 bases: TGCGCCAGCAGCCAAGCAGGTGAGCAGTTCTTC. Encoded protein: CASSQAGEQFF.

This clone has a handful of counts. The chain carries TRBV5-1 and TRBJ2-1, with 13 positions matching TRBD2. Germline CDR1 and CDR2: SGHRS and YFSETQ. The CDR3 totals 16 residues. Unmatched junction bases numbered 9, after V lost 4 bases and J lost 8 bases. The CDR3 loop is CASSGPTSGRGDEQFF. The CDR3, as DNA: TGCGCCAGCAGCGGACCAACTAGCGGGAGGGGTGATGAGCAGTTCTTC.

V is TRBV5-1 and J is TRBJ2-1; the match to TRBD2 covers 12 bases. J lost 5 bases, V lost 4 bases, and 4 bases had no gene match. The CDR3 is made up of 15 amino acids. Per the germline V gene, CDR1 is SGHRS and CDR2 is YFSETQ. CDR3 amino acids: CASSDRTSGDNEQFF. CDR3 coding DNA: TGCGCCAGCAGCGATCGGACTAGCGGGGACAATGAGCAGTTCTTC.

This clone was counted only a few times. The rearrangement links TRBV27 to TRBJ1-5; unclear D gene. The CDR3 is 15 amino acids. The V end was cut by 6 bases, the J end by 5 bases, with 17 bases between. In germline, CDR1 is MNHEY, CDR2 SMNVEV (reference sequence). CDR3 region: CASSEGKGVDQPQHF. In DNA, the CDR3 is TGTGCCAGCAGCGAGGGCAAGGGCGTGGATCAGCCCCAGCATTTT.

The table lists this clone with a few counts. The chain joins TRBV15 to TRBJ2-7; 8 bases are shared with TRBD2. CDR3 length: 14 residues. The ends lost 0 bases at V and 6 bases at J; junction bases unmatched: 4. From germline, CDR1 is LNHNV and CDR2 YYDKDF (reference sequence). The CDR3: CATSRDRGGSEQYF. The CDR3 DNA sequence: TGTGCCACCAGCAGAGATCGCGGGGGGTCCGAGCAGTACTTC.

This clone was detected ten times or more. The V gene is TRBV2, the J gene TRBJ1-5; no firm D call. This CDR3 is 14 amino acids long. Germline lookup yields CDR1 SNHLY and CDR2 FYNNEI. Trimming left V 6 bases short and J 6 bases short, with 15 bases between. The CDR3 nucleotides read TGTGCCAGCAGCTACGACCGGGAGAGTCAGCCCCAGCATTTT. Encoded protein: CASSYDRESQPQHF. The full variable domain, with the rest looked up from reference TRBV2 and TRBJ1-5, is EPEVTQTPSHQVTQMGQEVILRCVPISNHLYFYWYRQILGQKVEFLVSFYNNEISEKSEIFDDQFSVERPDGSNFTLKIRSTKLEDSAMYFCASSYDRESQPQHFGDGTRLSIL.

This clone was counted between two and nine times. The chain recombines TRBV28 with TRBJ1-5; D is perhaps TRBD1 (5 bases). The CDR3 has 13 residues. Germline V CDR1 and CDR2: MDHEN, SYDVKM. The V gene lost 7 bases and the J gene lost 5 bases, with 12 bases spanning the gap. The CDR3 DNA reads as TGTGCCAGCAATAGACAGAGCGATCAGCCCCAGCATTTT. It codes for CASNRQSDQPQHF. Combining the CDR3 with reference TRBV28 and TRBJ1-5 gives the whole variable domain DVKVTQSSRYLVKRTGEKVFLECVQDMDHENMFWYRQDPGLGLRLIYFSYDVKMKEKGDIPEGYSVSREKKERFSLILESASTNQTSMYLCASNRQSDQPQHFGDGTRLSIL.